Listed here are 28 T cell receptor beta chains from one sample, sequenced in a study of T cells after yellow fever vaccination. TCRdb reprocessed the 5' RACE reads with MiXCR, giving one entry per CDR3 protein. Of about 240,000 distinct CDR3 sequences listed, 3.6% are singletons. The sample here was PBMCs, taken 15 days after the yellow fever booster vaccination. The receptors derive from a man between 18 and 29 years old who received the YFV17D yellow fever vaccine.

This clonotype was observed many times. This chain links TRBV12-3 or TRBV12-4 with TRBJ2-5, with TRBD1 as a possible D gene (6 bases). V was cut by 6 bases and J by 4 bases, with 15 bases left in between. The CDR3 length is 14 residues. DNA of the CDR3: TGTGCCAGCAGGATAACAGGGTTCGGAGAGACCCAGTACTTC. It is translated as CASRITGFGETQYF.

This clonotype came up many times. This chain links TRBV6-1 with TRBJ2-7; 10 nucleotides agree with TRBD1. After removal of 5 bases from V and 1 base from J, the junction contained 5 bases not matched to a gene. CDR3 length: 15 residues. Per the germline V gene, CDR1 is MNHNS and CDR2 is SASEGT. CDR3 coding DNA: TGTGCCAGCAGTAAGGGACAGGGGAATTCCTACGAGCAGTACGTC. Translated, it gives CASSKGQGNSYEQYV.

The table lists this clonotype with many counts. This sequence joins TRBV27 and TRBJ2-3, with unresolved D. This CDR3 contains 14 residues. Trimming cost V 2 bases and J 4 bases, with 10 bases left between them. Germline loops: CDR1 MNHEY, CDR2 SMNVEV (reference sequence). CDR3 loop: CASSLISPADTQYF. The CDR3 bases are TGTGCCAGCAGTTTAATTTCCCCGGCAGATACGCAGTATTTT.

This clonotype came up many times. The gene calls are TRBV5-5 and TRBJ2-1; D uncertain. This CDR3 spans 12 amino acids. Germline CDR1 SGHKS, CDR2 YYEKEE (reference sequence). V shed 4 bases and J shed 12 bases, with 14 bases lying between them. The CDR3 is CASSTTFDWQFF. The CDR3 DNA sequence: TGTGCCAGCAGCACTACGTTCGACTGGCAGTTCTTC.

This clonotype has at least ten counts. V usage is TRBV18 and J usage is TRBJ2-7; the D call may be TRBD1 or TRBD2 (5 bases each). V gave up 2 bases and J gave up 2 bases, with 10 bases separating them. The CDR3 consists of 14 residues. The germline gives CDR1 KGHSH, CDR2 LQKENI. The CDR3 here is CASSPGKGPYEQYF. The CDR3 DNA follows: TGTGCCAGCTCACCAGGAAAGGGACCCTACGAGCAGTACTTC. The whole variable domain, filled in from reference TRBV18 and TRBJ2-7, reads NAGVMQNPRHLVRRRGQEARLRCSPMKGHSHVYWYRQLPEEGLKFMVYLQKENIIDESGMPKERFSAEFPKEGPSILRIQQVVRGDSAAYFCASSPGKGPYEQYFGPGTRLTVT.

This clonotype was seen ten or more times. V usage is TRBV2 and J usage is TRBJ2-5; D is possibly TRBD1 (6 bases). Trimming stripped 5 bases from V and 5 bases from J, with 15 bases between. Per germline, CDR1 SNHLY and CDR2 FYNNEI. The CDR3 has 14 residues. CDR3 sequence (DNA): TGTGCCAGCAGTCAACAGGGTGGGCAGGAGACCCAGTACTTC. This codes for CASSQQGGQETQYF.

Ten or more counts support this clonotype. The chain uses TRBV27 and TRBJ2-2; 10 bases line up with TRBD1. V lost 1 base, J lost 0 bases, and 2 bases stayed unmatched. Germline lookup yields CDR1 MNHEY and CDR2 SMNVEV (reference sequence). There are 17 residues in the CDR3. DNA of the CDR3: TGTGCCAGCAGTTTATTAGGGACAGGGGCGAACACCGGGGAGCTGTTTTTT. This sequence encodes CASSLLGTGANTGELFF.

This clonotype was counted ten times or more. The V gene is TRBV20-1, the J gene TRBJ2-1; 11 nucleotides line up with TRBD2. The CDR3 has 15 residues. The V gene's germline CDR1 is DFQATT and CDR2 SNEGSKA (reference sequence). With 5 bases clipped from V and 5 bases from J, the junction kept 8 bases outside the gene matches. The CDR3 region is CSAYHPGLADNEQFF. The CDR3 nucleotides read TGCAGTGCTTACCATCCGGGACTAGCGGACAATGAGCAGTTCTTC.

This clonotype has a count of ten or more. V and J are TRBV28 and TRBJ1-6; the D gene is possibly TRBD1 (5 bases). Germline CDR1 and CDR2: MDHEN and SYDVKM. The CDR3 is 15 amino acids. V was cut by 3 bases and J by 6 bases, with 12 bases left in between. The CDR3 region is CASSFPGLTNSPLHF. The CDR3 region has the DNA TGTGCCAGCAGTTTTCCGGGACTTACTAATTCACCCCTCCACTTT.

This clonotype was picked up many times. The J gene is TRBJ2-4, the V gene TRBV5-1; D is unresolved. Germline V CDR1 and CDR2: SGHRS, YFSETQ. Between the trimmed V and J ends, which lost 4 bases and 1 base, there was a span of 9 bases. The CDR3 contains 14 residues. The CDR3 region has the DNA TGCGCCAGCAGCCCCGAGTGGGCCAAAAACATTCAGTACTTC. The encoded protein is CASSPEWAKNIQYF.

This clonotype was seen repeatedly, ten times or more. The genes are TRBV6-2 or TRBV6-3 and TRBJ2-1; 7 bases agree with TRBD1. Trimming at V came to 5 bases and at J to 8 bases, leaving 9 bases not matched to a gene. The CDR3 is 14 residues long. Germline V CDR1 and CDR2: MNHEY, SVGEGT. CDR3 in amino acids: CASSNPNRGYEQFF. The CDR3 region has the DNA TGTGCCAGCAGTAATCCAAACAGGGGATATGAGCAGTTCTTC.

This clonotype came up many times. V gene TRBV6-5 combines with J gene TRBJ2-7; 11 positions match TRBD1. The germline CDR1 and CDR2 sequences are MNHEY and SVGAGI. V lost 2 bases to trimming and J lost 7 bases; unmatched junction nucleotides: 7. The CDR3 runs 15 residues. CDR3 in amino acids: CASSYRTGQGDEQYF. In DNA, the CDR3 is TGTGCCAGCAGTTACCGAACGGGACAGGGGGATGAGCAGTACTTC.

Many counts were recorded for this clonotype. The genes are TRBV5-1 and TRBJ1-2; perhaps TRBD1 as D (6 bases). This CDR3 has 14 residues. The V gene lost 4 bases and the J gene lost 7 bases, with 17 bases spanning the gap. Germline V CDR1 and CDR2: SGHRS, YFSETQ. The CDR3 spells CASSPGEFSGGYTF. Here the CDR3 DNA reads TGCGCCAGCAGCCCAGGGGAGTTCAGCGGTGGCTACACCTTC. Full variable domain (missing parts from reference TRBV5-1 and TRBJ1-2): KAGVTQTPRYLIKTRGQQVTLSCSPISGHRSVSWYQQTPGQGLQFLFEYFSETQRNKGNFPGRFSGRQFSNSRSEMNVSTLELGDSALYLCASSPGEFSGGYTFGSGTRLTVV.

This clonotype was picked up many times. The chain couples TRBV7-9 to TRBJ2-5, with TRBD2 matching 8 bases. CDR3 length equals 14 residues. J was trimmed by 5 bases and V by 5 bases; bases with no gene match: 7. The germline gives CDR1 SEHNR, CDR2 FQNEAQ (reference sequence). CDR3 nucleotide sequence: TGTGCCAGCAGCCCTCCGGGGGGGGCGGAGACCCAGTACTTC. Its protein product is CASSPPGGAETQYF.

This clonotype was detected ten times or more. The genes are TRBV20-1 and TRBJ1-2; a possible D gene is TRBD1 (5 bases). CDR1 and CDR2 (germline): DFQATT, SNEGSKA (reference sequence). This CDR3 comprises 12 residues. V lost 0 bases and J 4 bases, leaving 6 bases between the germline ends. DNA of the CDR3: TGCAGTGCTAGAGATGGGGGCTATGGCTACACCTTC. Its translation: CSARDGGYGYTF.

This clonotype has ten or more counts. The chain recombines TRBV28 with TRBJ1-2; 7 nucleotides line up with TRBD1. V gave up 5 bases and J gave up 2 bases; unmatched junction bases: 2. The CDR3 has 13 amino acids. Germline V lookup: CDR1 MDHEN, CDR2 SYDVKM. Here the CDR3 DNA reads TGTGCCAGCAGTGAGGGACAGAACTATGGCTACACCTTC. This gives the protein CASSEGQNYGYTF.

This clonotype was observed many times. The genes are TRBV18 and TRBJ2-5; 7 nucleotides match TRBD1. There are 14 residues in the CDR3. Looked up from germline, CDR1 is KGHSH and CDR2 is LQKENI. Trimming took 3 bases from V and 4 from J; bases not matched to a gene: 5. CDR3 in amino acids: CASSPTGFGETQYF. The CDR3 bases are TGTGCCAGCTCACCGACAGGGTTTGGAGAGACCCAGTACTTC.

This clonotype was found many times. V is TRBV5-1 and J is TRBJ2-7; D gene uncertain. Trimming removed 0 bases from V and 6 bases from J, with 7 bases in between. The CDR3 is 12 amino acids. The germline gives CDR1 SGHRS, CDR2 YFSETQ. Here the CDR3 reads CASSLELSEQYF. Here the CDR3 DNA reads TGCGCCAGCAGCTTGGAGCTCAGCGAGCAGTACTTC. Supplemented by reference TRBV5-1 and TRBJ2-7, the full variable domain reads KAGVTQTPRYLIKTRGQQVTLSCSPISGHRSVSWYQQTPGQGLQFLFEYFSETQRNKGNFPGRFSGRQFSNSRSEMNVSTLELGDSALYLCASSLELSEQYFGPGTRLTVT.

This clonotype came up many times. The gene calls are TRBV18 and TRBJ1-2, with 10 positions matching TRBD1. The ends lost 3 bases at V and 4 bases at J; junction bases unmatched: 2. The CDR3 runs to 14 residues. Germline V CDR1 and CDR2: KGHSH, LQKENI. Here the CDR3 reads CASSPWTGGYGYTF. The DNA of the CDR3 is TGTGCCAGCTCACCTTGGACAGGGGGCTATGGCTACACCTTC.

This clonotype was detected ten times or more. This chain uses TRBV7-2 with TRBJ2-5, with D hard to call. This CDR3 comprises 14 residues. Trimming left V 4 bases short and J 5 bases short, with 14 bases between. Germline V gene lookup returns CDR1 SGHTA and CDR2 FQGNSA. CDR3 nucleotide sequence: TGTGCCAGCAGCTCCACTCGGGTCCAGGAGACCCAGTACTTC. This sequence encodes CASSSTRVQETQYF.

There are many counts of this clonotype. The chain recombines TRBV7-9 with TRBJ1-4; 8 positions match TRBD1. Germline loops: CDR1 SEHNR, CDR2 FQNEAQ (reference sequence). V dropped 5 bases and J dropped 1; count of bases not matched to a gene: 15. This CDR3 is built from 19 residues. The CDR3 loop is CASSPKTGAVVETNEKLFF. The CDR3 DNA sequence: TGTGCCAGCAGCCCGAAGACAGGGGCAGTAGTGGAAACTAATGAAAAACTGTTTTTT.

The sample holds many counts of this clonotype. The gene calls are TRBV7-9 and TRBJ1-1; unclear D gene. The V gene lost 3 bases and the J gene lost 8 bases, with 4 bases spanning the gap. The CDR3 has 10 amino acids. Germline values: CDR1 SEHNR, CDR2 FQNEAQ (reference sequence). The CDR3 loop reads CASSFGEAFF. Here the CDR3 DNA reads TGTGCCAGCAGCTTTGGCGAAGCTTTCTTT.

This clonotype was detected many times. This chain connects TRBV29-1 to TRBJ1-2; D uncertain. CDR3 length: 16 amino acids. The germline CDR1 and CDR2 sequences are SQVTM and ANQGSEA. The V end was cut by 2 bases, the J end by 3 bases, with 19 bases between. CDR3 DNA: TGCAGCGTTGAACCGTTAAGGGAGATTCTCCACTATGGCTACACCTTC. The encoded protein is CSVEPLREILHYGYTF.

This clonotype came up many times. The rearrangement joins TRBV7-2 to TRBJ2-2; D not resolved. The V gene's germline CDR1 is SGHTA and CDR2 FQGNSA. V shed 2 bases and J shed 4 bases, with 14 bases lying between them. CDR3 length: 16 residues. The CDR3 protein is CASSLRRLPTTGELFF. In DNA form, the CDR3 reads TGTGCCAGCAGCTTACGGCGCCTCCCCACCACCGGGGAGCTGTTTTTT.

This clonotype was counted ten times or more. The chain couples TRBV7-9 to TRBJ1-2; a possible D gene is TRBD1 (5 bases). The V gene's germline CDR1 is SEHNR and CDR2 FQNEAQ (reference sequence). The V end lost 5 bases, the J end lost 0 bases, and 19 bases lay between the germline ends. The CDR3 has 17 residues. The CDR3 spells CASSLPIPGVPNYGYTF. The CDR3 nucleotides are TGTGCCAGCAGCCTACCCATCCCGGGGGTACCTAACTATGGCTACACCTTC.

There are many counts of this clonotype. The V and J genes are TRBV12-3 or TRBV12-4 and TRBJ1-1; the D gene is possibly TRBD1 (5 bases). CDR3 length: 14 residues. With 1 base removed from V and 7 bases from J, the gap between germline ends came to 13 bases. The CDR3 region has the DNA TGTGCCAGCAGTTTAGGACGGGCAACAGGTGAAGCTTTCTTT. Its protein is CASSLGRATGEAFF.

This clonotype has just a few counts. The chain links TRBV12-5 to TRBJ1-2; TRBD1 matches 8 bases. The V segment lost 5 bases and the J segment 4 bases; nucleotides outside the gene matches: 6. CDR1 and CDR2 from the germline V gene are LGHNT and FRNRAP. The CDR3 contains 14 residues. The CDR3 bases are TGTGCTAGTGGTCCAAAGACAGGGGCCTATGGCTACACCTTC. Its translation: CASGPKTGAYGYTF.

This clonotype was seen ten or more times. This chain uses TRBV6-5 with TRBJ2-3; 8 bases are a match to TRBD1. The CDR3 contains 14 residues. The V gene's germline CDR1 is MNHEY and CDR2 SVGAGI. V shed 8 bases and J 3 bases; nucleotides not matched to a gene: 7. In DNA form, the CDR3 reads TGTGCCAGCGGGGTACAGGGGGTGACAGATACGCAGTATTTT. This gives the protein CASGVQGVTDTQYF.